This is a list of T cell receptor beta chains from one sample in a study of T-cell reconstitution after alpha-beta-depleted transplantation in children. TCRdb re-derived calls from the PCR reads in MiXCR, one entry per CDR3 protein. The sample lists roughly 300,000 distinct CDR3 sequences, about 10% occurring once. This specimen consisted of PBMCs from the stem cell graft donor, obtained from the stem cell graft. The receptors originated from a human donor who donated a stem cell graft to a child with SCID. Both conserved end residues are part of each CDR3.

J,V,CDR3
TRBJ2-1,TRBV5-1,CASSFSLRGNEQFF
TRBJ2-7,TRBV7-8,CASSLIERKQQYF
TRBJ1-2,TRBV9,CASSVAGQGAGYTF
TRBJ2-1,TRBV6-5,CASSYTIAGRKNEQFF
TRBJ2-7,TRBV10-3,CATQLPGQGAYEQYF
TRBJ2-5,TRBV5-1,CASSLGTGVQETQYF
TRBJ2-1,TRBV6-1,CASSGDRGTIRLPYNEQFF
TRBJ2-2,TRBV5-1,CASSLSIRGMNTGELFF
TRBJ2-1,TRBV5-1,CASSPGLAGYNEQFF
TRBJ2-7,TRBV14,CASSQEALAGYEQYF
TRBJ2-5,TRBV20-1,CSATGGAETQYF
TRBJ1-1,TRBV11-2,CASSLYPRSRNEVVNTEAFF
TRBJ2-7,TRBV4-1,CASSQDVGQGINEQYF
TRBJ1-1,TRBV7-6,CASSLEDRERVEAFF
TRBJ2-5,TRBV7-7,CASSLVRTGTFETQYF
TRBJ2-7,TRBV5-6,CASSAYRERVDEQYF
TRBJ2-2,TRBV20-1,CSGKRGPAGELFF
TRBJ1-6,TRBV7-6,CASSLKERLKSSYNSPLHF
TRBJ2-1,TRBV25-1,CASSPPGTSAYNEQFF
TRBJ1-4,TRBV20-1,CSAVRDKKLFF
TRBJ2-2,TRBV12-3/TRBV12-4,CASSFSLQGASGELFF
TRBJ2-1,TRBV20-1,CSARIRDSYNEQFF
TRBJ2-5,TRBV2,CASSVGQATRETQYF
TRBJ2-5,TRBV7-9,CASSMVLARETQYF
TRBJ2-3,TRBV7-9,CASSSLGQGAWDTQYF
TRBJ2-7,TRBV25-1,CASSEPAHYEQYF
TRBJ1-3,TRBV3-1,CASSQDATGGGNTIYF
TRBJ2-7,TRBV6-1,CASKDRGPYEQYF
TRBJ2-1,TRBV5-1,CASSLAWAAYNEQFF
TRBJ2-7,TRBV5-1,CASSTGQGAEEQYF
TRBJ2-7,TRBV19,CASSIGRGSSYEQYF
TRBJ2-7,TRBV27,CASSSPGFEQYF
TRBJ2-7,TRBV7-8,CARSVDRVGFF
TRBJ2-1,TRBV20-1,CSARDFRDRGDEQFF
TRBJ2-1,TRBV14,CASSQGVQEWYNEQFF
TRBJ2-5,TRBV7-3,CASSLMGPSKTQYF
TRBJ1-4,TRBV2,CASSEGQTSEKLFF
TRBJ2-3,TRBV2,CASTPPRGWGHGDTQYF
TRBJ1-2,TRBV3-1,CASSHYNSYGYTF
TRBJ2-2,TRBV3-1,CASSQDVGTGELFF
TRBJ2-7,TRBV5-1,CASSLNRGLGEQYF
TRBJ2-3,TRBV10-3,CAITSGLAGNIYTQYF
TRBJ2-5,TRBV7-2,CASSVGGDPQETQYF
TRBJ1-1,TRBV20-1,CSARLEYTEAFF
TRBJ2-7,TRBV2,CASSGNRDRYSYEQYF
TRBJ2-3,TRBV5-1,CASKDHGAKDTQYF
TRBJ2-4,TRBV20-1,CSATRPVGASDIQYF
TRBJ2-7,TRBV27,CASSWTGETYEQYF